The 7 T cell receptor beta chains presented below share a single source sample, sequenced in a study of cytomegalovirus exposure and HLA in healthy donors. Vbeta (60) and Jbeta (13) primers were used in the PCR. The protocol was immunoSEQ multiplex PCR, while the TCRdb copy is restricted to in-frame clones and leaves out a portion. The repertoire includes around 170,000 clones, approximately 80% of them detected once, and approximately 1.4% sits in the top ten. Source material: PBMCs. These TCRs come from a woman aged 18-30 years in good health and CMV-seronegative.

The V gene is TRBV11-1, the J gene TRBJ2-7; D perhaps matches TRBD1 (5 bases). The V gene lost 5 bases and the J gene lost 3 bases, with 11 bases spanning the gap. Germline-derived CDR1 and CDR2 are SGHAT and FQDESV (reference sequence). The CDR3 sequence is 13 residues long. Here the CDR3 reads CASSRSRDYEQYF. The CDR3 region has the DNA TGTGCCAGCAGCCGCTCCAGGGACTACGAGCAGTACTTC.

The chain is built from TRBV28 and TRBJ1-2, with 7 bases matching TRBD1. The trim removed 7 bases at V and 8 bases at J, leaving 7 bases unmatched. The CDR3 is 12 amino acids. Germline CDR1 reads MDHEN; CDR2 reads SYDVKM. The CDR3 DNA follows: TGTGCCAGCACCTGGGGACAGATGGGCTACACCTTC. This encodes CASTWGQMGYTF.

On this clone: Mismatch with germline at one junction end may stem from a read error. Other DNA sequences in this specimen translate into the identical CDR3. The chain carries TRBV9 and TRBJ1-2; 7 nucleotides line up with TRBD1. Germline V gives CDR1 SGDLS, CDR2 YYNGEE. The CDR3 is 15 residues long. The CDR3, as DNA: TGCGCCAGCAGCCCCGGGACAGCGTACGTCTATGGCTACACCTTC. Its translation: CASSPGTAYVYGYTF.

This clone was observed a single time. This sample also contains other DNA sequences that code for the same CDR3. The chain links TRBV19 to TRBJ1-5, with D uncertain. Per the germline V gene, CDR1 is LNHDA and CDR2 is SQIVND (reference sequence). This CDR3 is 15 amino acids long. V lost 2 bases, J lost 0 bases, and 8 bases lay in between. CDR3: CASSISGNSNQPQHF. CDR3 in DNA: TGTGCCAGTAGTATATCAGGCAATAGCAATCAGCCCCAGCATTTT.

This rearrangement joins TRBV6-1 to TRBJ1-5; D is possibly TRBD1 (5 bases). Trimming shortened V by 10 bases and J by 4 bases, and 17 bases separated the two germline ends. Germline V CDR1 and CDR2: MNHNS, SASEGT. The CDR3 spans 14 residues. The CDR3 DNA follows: TGTGCCACCTATAAGGGGTCCGGTAATCAGCCCCAGCATTTT. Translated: CATYKGSGNQPQHF.

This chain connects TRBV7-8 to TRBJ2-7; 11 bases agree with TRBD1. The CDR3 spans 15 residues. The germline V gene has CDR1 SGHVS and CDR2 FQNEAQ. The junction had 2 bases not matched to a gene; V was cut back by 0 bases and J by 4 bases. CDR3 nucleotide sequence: TGTGCCAGCAGCTTAGCGCGGGACAGGGGGTACGAGCAGTACTTC. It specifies CASSLARDRGYEQYF.

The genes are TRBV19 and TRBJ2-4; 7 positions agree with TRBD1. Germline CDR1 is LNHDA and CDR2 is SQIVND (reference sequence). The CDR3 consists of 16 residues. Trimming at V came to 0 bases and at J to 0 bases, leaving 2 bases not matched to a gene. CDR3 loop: CASSIERQGAKNIQYF. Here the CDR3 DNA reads TGTGCCAGTAGTATAGAGCGACAGGGAGCCAAAAACATTCAGTACTTC.